The 18 T cell receptor beta chains given below trace back to one sample, sequenced in a study of blood T cell repertoires in COVID-19. Sequencing used immunoSEQ multiplex PCR; TCRdb keeps in-frame clones, though not all of them. The table shows 65,000 to 80,000 clones, with around four fifths occurring only once. Sequenced material: peripheral blood. These receptors came from a human donor in a cohort sampled during active COVID-19.

V is TRBV19 and J is TRBJ1-2; possibly TRBD1 for D (5 bases). The germline V gene encodes CDR1 LNHDA and CDR2 SQIVND (reference sequence). V lost 3 bases and J lost 8, with 16 bases in between. The CDR3 has 14 residues. As DNA, the CDR3 is TGTGCCAGTAGTATTTGGGCCAGGGAAAGGGGCTACACCTTC. Protein: CASSIWARERGYTF.

The rearrangement joins TRBV5-1 to TRBJ2-7; 8 bases agree with TRBD1. Losses at the gene ends were 7 bases for V and 4 bases for J; bases not matched to a gene: 10. CDR1 and CDR2 (germline): SGHRS, YFSETQ. This CDR3 comprises 14 residues. CDR3 loop: CASSPGQDPYEQYF. The CDR3 DNA is TGCGCCAGCTCGCCGGGACAGGACCCTTACGAGCAGTACTTC.

This clone was observed once. The chain joins TRBV7-9 to TRBJ2-2, with D unresolved. With 5 bases removed from V and 4 bases from J, the gap between germline ends came to 17 bases. The germline gives CDR1 SEHNR, CDR2 FQNEAQ (reference sequence). The CDR3 totals 16 residues. CDR3 residues: CASSRLGSPSTGELFF. CDR3 DNA sequence: TGTGCCAGCAGCCGCCTAGGATCCCCGAGCACCGGGGAGCTGTTTTTT.

The J gene is TRBJ1-1, the V gene TRBV6-5, with a weak D call TRBD1 (6 bases). Germline-derived CDR1 and CDR2 are MNHEY and SVGAGI. The CDR3 is made up of 14 amino acids. Deletions cut 4 bases from V and 1 base from J, with 10 bases between. The CDR3 bases are TGTGCCAGCAGTTCCGGGACAACGAACACTGAAGCTTTCTTT. It codes for CASSSGTTNTEAFF.

This chain links TRBV5-1 with TRBJ2-3; D might be TRBD1 (6 bases). The CDR3 runs to 16 residues. V dropped 3 bases and J dropped 4 bases, with 18 bases sitting between them. In germline, CDR1 is SGHRS, CDR2 YFSETQ. The CDR3 loop reads CASSSGTTGHSDTQYF. CDR3 sequence (DNA): TGCGCCAGCAGCTCCGGGACAACAGGTCATTCAGATACGCAGTATTTT.

The chain has TRBV5-1 and TRBJ2-1, with 7 bases that match TRBD2. V lost 1 base to trimming and J lost 2 bases; unmatched junction nucleotides: 6. From germline, CDR1 is SGHRS and CDR2 YFSETQ. The CDR3 contains 16 residues. The CDR3 bases are TGCGCCAGCAGCTTGATGGGTGGGGGGGCCTACAATGAGCAGTTCTTC. Translating it yields CASSLMGGGAYNEQFF.

This chain connects TRBV18 to TRBJ1-1; D not resolved. Trimming took off 6 bases at V and 1 base at J, with 9 bases between the two ends. The V gene's germline CDR1 is KGHSH and CDR2 LQKENI. CDR3 length: 13 amino acids. The CDR3 spells CASSPNQNTEAFF. The CDR3 DNA is TGTGCCAGCTCCCCTAATCAGAACACTGAAGCTTTCTTT.

V usage is TRBV5-1 and J usage is TRBJ1-1, with a weak D call TRBD1 (6 bases). This CDR3 has 13 residues. Germline V gene data show CDR1 as SGHRS and CDR2 as YFSETQ. The V and J ends lost 5 bases and 3 bases respectively, with 11 bases between them. CDR3: CASRQGADTEAFF. For the CDR3, the DNA is TGCGCCAGCAGACAGGGTGCCGACACTGAAGCTTTCTTT.

V usage is TRBV19 and J usage is TRBJ1-6; possibly TRBD1 for D (5 bases). Trimming stripped 1 base from V and 10 bases from J, with 17 bases between. The CDR3 length is 16 residues. Germline CDR1 and CDR2: LNHDA and SQIVND (reference sequence). As DNA, the CDR3 is TGTGCCAGTAGTATAGGGGGGGGTGTGCCTCCCTCACCCCTCCACTTT. Amino acid sequence: CASSIGGGVPPSPLHF.

The genes are TRBV27 and TRBJ1-4, with D unclear. CDR3 size: 14 residues. V was trimmed by 5 bases and J by 3 bases, leaving 10 bases between them. Germline V gene data show CDR1 as MNHEY and CDR2 as SMNVEV (reference sequence). CDR3 protein: CASSRAGANEKLFF. CDR3 in DNA: TGTGCCAGCAGTCGCGCGGGCGCTAATGAAAAACTGTTTTTT. Complete variable domain (other parts from reference TRBV27 and TRBJ1-4): EAQVTQNPRYLITVTGKKLTVTCSQNMNHEYMSWYRQDPGLGLRQIYYSMNVEVTDKGDVPEGYKVSRKEKRNFPLILESPSPNQTSLYFCASSRAGANEKLFFGSGTQLSVL.

V usage is TRBV12-3 or TRBV12-4 and J usage is TRBJ1-6; 9 bases match TRBD1. V trimming: 4 bases; J trimming: 9 bases; junction bases outside the gene matches: 1. This CDR3 spans 13 amino acids. The CDR3 loop reads CASSWDRVSPLHF. Written as DNA, the CDR3 is TGTGCCAGCAGTTGGGACAGGGTTTCACCCCTCCACTTT.

V is TRBV5-1 and J is TRBJ1-1; 9 nucleotides line up with TRBD1. With 0 bases clipped from V and 11 bases from J, the junction kept 11 bases outside the gene matches. This CDR3 spans 15 amino acids. CDR1 SGHRS and CDR2 YFSETQ come from the germline V gene. The CDR3 DNA reads TGCGCCAGCAGCTTGGAGGGGGACAGGGTTGGGAGGGCTTTCTTT. Translating it yields CASSLEGDRVGRAFF.

This chain links TRBV15 with TRBJ2-7, with TRBD2 as a possible D gene (5 bases). V was shortened by 0 bases and J by 7 bases, with 13 bases between the two germline ends. This CDR3 is built from 14 residues. In germline, CDR1 is LNHNV, CDR2 YYDKDF (reference sequence). The CDR3 DNA sequence: TGTGCCACCAGCAGAGAAATGGCCCCGGGGGAGCAGTACTTC. Its translation: CATSREMAPGEQYF.

V gene TRBV7-6 combines with J gene TRBJ2-3; maybe TRBD2 (5 bases). Germline loops: CDR1 SGHVS, CDR2 FNYEAQ. This CDR3 is built from 16 residues. V lost 5 bases and J 5 bases, leaving 20 bases between the germline ends. The CDR3 loop is CASSKNFGDQKDTQYF. DNA of the CDR3: TGTGCCAGCAGCAAAAATTTCGGGGATCAGAAAGATACGCAGTATTTT.

The J gene is TRBJ1-6, the V gene TRBV5-4, with 8 positions matching TRBD1. The length of the CDR3 is 15 residues. Trimming cost V 0 bases and J 8 bases; bases outside gene matches: 4. Germline V gene sequence: CDR1 SGHNT, CDR2 YYREEE (reference sequence). The CDR3 is CASSLAGGAYSPLHF. The CDR3 DNA reads as TGTGCCAGCAGCTTGGCAGGGGGCGCGTATTCACCCCTCCACTTT.

The V gene is TRBV27, the J gene TRBJ2-7; maybe TRBD1 (5 bases). The germline V and J ends were trimmed by 3 bases and 2 bases, with 14 bases remaining between them. The CDR3 extends over 15 amino acids. Per germline, CDR1 MNHEY and CDR2 SMNVEV (reference sequence). In DNA, the CDR3 is TGTGCCAGCAGTTTTGGAACAGGACCAGCCTACGAGCAGTACTTC. Protein product: CASSFGTGPAYEQYF.

CDR3 DNA sequence: TGTGCCAGCAAGGGCAGGACATATGGCTACACCTTC. This gives the protein CASKGRTYGYTF. The V and J genes are TRBV2 and TRBJ1-2; TRBD1 might be the D (5 bases). The CDR3 consists of 12 residues. V was shortened by 7 bases and J by 5 bases, with 11 bases between the two germline ends. CDR1 and CDR2 from the germline V gene are SNHLY and FYNNEI.

The chain has TRBV9 and TRBJ2-1, with 15 bases lining up with TRBD2. CDR1 and CDR2 from the germline V gene are SGDLS and YYNGEE. The CDR3 is 15 residues long. Trimming cost V 4 bases and J 6 bases; bases outside gene matches: 2. The CDR3 spells CASSTGLAGGNEQFF. In DNA form, the CDR3 reads TGTGCCAGCAGCACGGGACTAGCGGGGGGCAATGAGCAGTTCTTC. Variable domain in full (rest from reference TRBV9 and TRBJ2-1): DSGVTQTPKHLITATGQRVTLRCSPRSGDLSVYWYQQSLDQGLQFLIQYYNGEERAKGNILERFSAQQFPDLHSELNLSSLELGDSALYFCASSTGLAGGNEQFFGPGTRLTVL.